This TCR beta chain was sequenced in a study of OX40 agonist ivuxolimab in advanced cancers. Overall study context: The study treated patients with ivuxolimab, an agonistic anti-OX40 (CD134) antibody. Past anti-PD-1, anti-PD-L1 or anti-CTLA-4 therapy was accepted, and 35% to 45% had received some.

Researchers took blood at baseline, on cycle 4 day 1, and on cycle 7 day 1. Some clones are missing from TCRdb's copy, which holds only in-frame ones; the method was immunoSEQ multiplex PCR. The table has fewer than 30,000 clones, about 85% seen once. Trimming removed 5 bases at V and 9 bases at J, with 14 bases between. The germline gives CDR1 MGHRA, CDR2 YSYEKL. CDR3 length: 13 residues. Study observations and caveats: Antigen specificity remained undetermined for the expanded peripheral T cells.

Concerning this clone: Its antigen is not identified.

The chain carries TRBV4-1 and TRBJ2-1, with D hard to call. The receptor was isolated from an adult with an advanced solid tumor such as melanoma, head and neck, liver or kidney cancer. This specimen was CD4+ or CD8+ T cells sorted from blood, taken in a trial of the OX40 agonist ivuxolimab. DNA for the CDR3: TGCGCCAGCAGCACGGTAGGGAAGAGTGAGCAGTTCTTC. Protein: CASSTVGKSEQFF.